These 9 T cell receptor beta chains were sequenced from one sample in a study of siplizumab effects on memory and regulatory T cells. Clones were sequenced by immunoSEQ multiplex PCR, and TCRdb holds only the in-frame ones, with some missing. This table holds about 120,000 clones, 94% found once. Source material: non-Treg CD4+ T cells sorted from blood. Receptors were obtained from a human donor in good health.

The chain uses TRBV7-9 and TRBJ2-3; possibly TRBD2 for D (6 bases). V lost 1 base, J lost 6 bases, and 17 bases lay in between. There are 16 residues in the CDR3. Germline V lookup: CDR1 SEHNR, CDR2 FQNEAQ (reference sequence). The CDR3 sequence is CASSLGSGTREDTQYF. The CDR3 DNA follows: TGTGCCAGCAGCTTAGGCTCGGGGACTCGTGAGGATACGCAGTATTTT. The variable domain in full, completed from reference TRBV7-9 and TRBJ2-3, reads DTGVSQNPRHKITKRGQNVTFRCDPISEHNRLYWYRQTLGQGPEFLTYFQNEAQLEKSRLLSDRFSAERPKGSFSTLEIQRTEQGDSAMYLCASSLGSGTREDTQYFGPGTRLTVL.

In DNA, the CDR3 is TGTGCCAGCAGCTACCCCGGGACAGGGGAAGCTTTCTTT. Translating gives CASSYPGTGEAFF. This chain links TRBV14 with TRBJ1-1; 9 bases agree with TRBD1. The CDR3 has 13 amino acids. The trim removed 5 bases at V and 8 bases at J, leaving 6 bases unmatched. Germline V lookup: CDR1 SGHDN, CDR2 FVKESK.

CDR3 in amino acids: CASSPLTGSDEQYF. The CDR3 nucleotides are TGTGCCAGCAGCCCCTTAACAGGGTCGGACGAGCAGTACTTC. The chain couples TRBV9 to TRBJ2-7, with D perhaps TRBD1 (6 bases). Germline CDR1 is SGDLS and CDR2 is YYNGEE. Between the trimmed V and J ends, which lost 4 bases and 5 bases, there was a span of 16 bases. The length of the CDR3 is 14 residues.

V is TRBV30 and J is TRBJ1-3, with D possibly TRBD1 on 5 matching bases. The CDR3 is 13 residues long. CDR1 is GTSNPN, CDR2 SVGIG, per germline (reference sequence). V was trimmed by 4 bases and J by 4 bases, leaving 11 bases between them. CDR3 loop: CAWKPAGGNTIYF. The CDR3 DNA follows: TGTGCCTGGAAGCCGGCAGGGGGAAACACCATATATTTT.

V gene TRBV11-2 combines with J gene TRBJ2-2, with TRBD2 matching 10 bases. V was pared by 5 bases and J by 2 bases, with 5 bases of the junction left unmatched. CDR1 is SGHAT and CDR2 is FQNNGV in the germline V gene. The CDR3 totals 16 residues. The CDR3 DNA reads TGTGCCAGCAGCACCGGGACTAGCGTCAACACCGGGGAGCTGTTTTTT. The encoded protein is CASSTGTSVNTGELFF.

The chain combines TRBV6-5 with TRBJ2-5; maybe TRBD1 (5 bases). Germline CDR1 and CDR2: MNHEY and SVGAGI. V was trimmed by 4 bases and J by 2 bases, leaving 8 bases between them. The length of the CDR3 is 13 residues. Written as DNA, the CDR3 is TGTGCCAGCAGTTCGACAGTTCAAGAGACCCAGTACTTC. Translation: CASSSTVQETQYF.

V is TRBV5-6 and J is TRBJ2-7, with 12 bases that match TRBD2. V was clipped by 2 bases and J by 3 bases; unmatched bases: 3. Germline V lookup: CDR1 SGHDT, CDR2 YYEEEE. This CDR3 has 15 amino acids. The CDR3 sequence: CASSLGLAGNYEQYF. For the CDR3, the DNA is TGTGCCAGCAGCTTAGGACTAGCGGGGAACTACGAGCAGTACTTC. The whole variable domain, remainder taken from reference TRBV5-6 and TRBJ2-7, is DAGVTQSPTHLIKTRGQQVTLRCSPKSGHDTVSWYQQALGQGPQFIFQYYEEEERQRGNFPDRFSGHQFPNYSSELNVNALLLGDSALYLCASSLGLAGNYEQYFGPGTRLTVT.

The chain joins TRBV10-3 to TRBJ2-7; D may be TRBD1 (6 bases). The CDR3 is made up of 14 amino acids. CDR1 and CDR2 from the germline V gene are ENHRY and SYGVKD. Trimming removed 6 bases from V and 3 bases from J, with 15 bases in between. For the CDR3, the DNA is TGTGCCATCAGCCCCAGGGACACCTTCTACGAGCAGTACTTC. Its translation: CAISPRDTFYEQYF.

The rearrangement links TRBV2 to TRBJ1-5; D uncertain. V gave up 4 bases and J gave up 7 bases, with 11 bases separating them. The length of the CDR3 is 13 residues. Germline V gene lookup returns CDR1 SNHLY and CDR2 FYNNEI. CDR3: CASSGIPGQPQHF. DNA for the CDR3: TGTGCCAGCAGTGGGATCCCGGGGCAGCCCCAGCATTTT.